The 11 T cell receptor beta chains given below trace back to one sample, sequenced in a study of breast tumors, draining lymph nodes, adjacent tissues. The lymph nodes were axillary draining lymph nodes from breast cancer patients. TCRdb re-called the multiplex PCR reads through MiXCR, storing one row per CDR3 protein. The sample lists 200,000 to 250,000 distinct CDR3 sequences; nearly 35% were seen once. Sequenced input: axillary lymph node tissue. The receptors come from a female donor with breast cancer. Some clones in this sample may be carry-over from other donors' samples.

This clonotype was counted many times. V and J are TRBV7-9 and TRBJ2-1; 11 bases align to TRBD2. From germline, CDR1 is SEHNR and CDR2 FQNEAQ (reference sequence). Germline trimming cut 5 bases from V and 4 bases from J; bases unmatched to any gene: 1. The CDR3 extends over 14 amino acids. This CDR3 is CASSPSGGYNEQFF. CDR3 coding DNA: TGTGCCAGCAGCCCTAGCGGGGGGTACAATGAGCAGTTCTTC.

This clonotype was observed a single time. This chain uses TRBV20-1 with TRBJ1-1; no clear D. CDR1 DFQATT and CDR2 SNEGSKA come from the germline V gene (reference sequence). CDR3 length: 13 amino acids. V shed 7 bases and J shed 1 base, with 13 bases lying between them. CDR3 sequence reads: CSVLWRENTEAFF. The CDR3 DNA reads TGCAGTGTTTTGTGGCGGGAGAACACTGAAGCTTTCTTT.

This clonotype was counted many times. Written as DNA, the CDR3 is TGCAGTGCTAGAGGGGGGGAAGGCAGCACAGATACGCAGTATTTT. It is translated as CSARGGEGSTDTQYF. The rearrangement uses TRBV20-1 and TRBJ2-3, with D possibly TRBD2 on 6 matching bases. Germline values: CDR1 DFQATT, CDR2 SNEGSKA (reference sequence). The ends were cut back, 1 base at V and 0 bases at J, with 11 bases in the middle. The CDR3 is 15 amino acids.

A remark on this clonotype: This may stem from a read error, because a much larger clone lies one nucleotide away. V and J are TRBV9 and TRBJ1-2, with D unclear. The CDR3 runs to 15 residues. Germline loops: CDR1 SGDLS, CDR2 YYNGEE. The CDR3 nucleotides read TGTGCCAGCAGCGTAGAGGTAGAACCCGTCGATGGCTCCACCTTC. Residues: CASSVEVEPVDGSTF.

Ten or more counts support this clonotype. This chain joins TRBV11-1 and TRBJ1-4; D might be TRBD1 (6 bases). Germline V gene sequence: CDR1 SGHAT, CDR2 FQDESV (reference sequence). Trimming removed 2 bases at V and 10 bases at J, with 11 bases between. CDR3 size: 13 residues. Here the CDR3 reads CASSLTDRGKLFF. DNA for the CDR3: TGTGCCAGCAGCTTAACGGACAGAGGAAAACTGTTTTTT.

At least ten counts were recorded for this clonotype. The CDR3 region is CASSWGQGSGTNEKLFF. The DNA for the CDR3 is TGTGCCAGCAGCTGGGGACAGGGGAGTGGAACTAATGAAAAACTGTTTTTT. V gene TRBV13 combines with J gene TRBJ1-4; 10 bases match TRBD1. V shed 4 bases, J shed 1 base, and the junction held 6 bases outside the gene matches. This CDR3 comprises 17 residues. CDR1 and CDR2 (germline): PRHDT, FYEKMQ (reference sequence).

This clonotype has more than one count but fewer than ten. The chain has TRBV28 and TRBJ1-3; no reliable D call. The CDR3 runs 14 residues. The V gene's germline CDR1 is MDHEN and CDR2 SYDVKM. The V end lost 2 bases, the J end lost 4 bases, and 9 bases lay between the germline ends. The CDR3 is CASSLELAGNTIYF. As DNA, the CDR3 is TGTGCCAGCAGTTTAGAGTTGGCAGGAAACACCATATATTTT.

The V gene is TRBV27, the J gene TRBJ2-6; no definite D call. Trimming stripped 6 bases from V and 1 base from J, with 13 bases between. This CDR3 contains 16 residues. Germline values: CDR1 MNHEY, CDR2 SMNVEV (reference sequence). The DNA of the CDR3 is TGTGCCAGCAGCCGAGGTATACAGTCTGGGGCCAACGTCCTGACTTTC. Amino acid sequence: CASSRGIQSGANVLTF.

This clonotype came up many times. The V call is TRBV7-9, the J call TRBJ2-1; TRBD2 agrees at 11 bases. Germline V gene lookup returns CDR1 SEHNR and CDR2 FQNEAQ (reference sequence). V shed 4 bases and J 3 bases; nucleotides not matched to a gene: 8. CDR3 length equals 17 residues. CDR3 sequence (DNA): TGTGCCAGCAGCTCCCCTCTGGGACTAGCGGTCTACAATGAGCAGTTCTTC. This sequence encodes CASSSPLGLAVYNEQFF.

This clonotype was counted many times. This rearrangement joins TRBV12-3 or TRBV12-4 to TRBJ2-7; 7 positions match TRBD1. The CDR3 totals 12 residues. After removal of 6 bases from V and 6 bases from J, the junction contained 5 bases not matched to a gene. This chain's CDR3 is CASSLRQGEQYF. DNA of the CDR3: TGTGCCAGCAGCCTCCGACAGGGCGAGCAGTACTTC.

This clonotype showed up just a few times. The rearrangement links TRBV20-1 to TRBJ1-2; D unclear. The CDR3 loop spans 15 amino acids. The V end was cut by 6 bases, the J end by 6 bases, with 23 bases between. The germline V gene encodes CDR1 DFQATT and CDR2 SNEGSKA (reference sequence). The CDR3 bases are TGCAGTGCCAGATTTAATGGAGGAGGCAGAGATGGCTACACCTTC. This sequence encodes CSARFNGGGRDGYTF.